These 14 T cell receptor beta chains originate from one sample sequenced in a study of blood T cell repertoires in COVID-19. Sequencing used immunoSEQ multiplex PCR; TCRdb keeps in-frame clones, though not all of them. Of just over 150,000 clones detected, about four fifths appear once; the ten largest clones hold roughly 0.56%. The sample consisted of peripheral blood. These receptor sequences come from a man in his 60s with acute or convalescent COVID-19.

The genes are TRBV13 and TRBJ2-3; TRBD2 matches 13 bases. With V trimmed by 5 bases and J by 3 bases, 5 bases remained unmatched. Germline lookup yields CDR1 PRHDT and CDR2 FYEKMQ (reference sequence). CDR3 size: 16 residues. Here the CDR3 DNA reads TGTGCCAGCAGCCTTGTGGGACTAGCGGGGACAGATACGCAGTATTTT. The encoded protein is CASSLVGLAGTDTQYF.

This clone has just one count. The J gene is TRBJ2-1, the V gene TRBV7-6; 8 bases line up with TRBD2. CDR1 and CDR2 from the germline V gene are SGHVS and FNYEAQ. The CDR3 covers 15 residues. V lost 7 bases, J lost 7 bases, and 12 bases stayed unmatched. CDR3 coding DNA: TGTGCCAGCACGCCGGCGGGGGGCGACGGGAATGAGCAGTTCTTC. This codes for CASTPAGGDGNEQFF.

The rearrangement joins TRBV5-6 to TRBJ2-3, with 8 bases lining up with TRBD2. The J segment lost 0 bases and the V segment lost 2 bases, leaving 2 bases of the junction unmatched. Germline V gives CDR1 SGHDT, CDR2 YYEEEE. The CDR3 is 15 amino acids. The chain's CDR3 is CASSFGGASTDTQYF. CDR3 bases: TGTGCCAGCAGCTTCGGGGGGGCTAGCACAGATACGCAGTATTTT.

The chain uses TRBV2 and TRBJ1-2; D perhaps matches TRBD1 (6 bases). The CDR3 extends over 14 amino acids. Germline CDR1 is SNHLY and CDR2 is FYNNEI. The germline V and J ends were trimmed by 2 bases and 5 bases, with 12 bases remaining between them. The CDR3 DNA reads TGTGCCAGCAGTGAAACCGGGCAGGGGTATGGCTACACCTTC. Translated, it gives CASSETGQGYGYTF. The full variable domain, in which reference TRBV2 and TRBJ1-2 provide the parts outside the CDR3, is EPEVTQTPSHQVTQMGQEVILRCVPISNHLYFYWYRQILGQKVEFLVSFYNNEISEKSEIFDDQFSVERPDGSNFTLKIRSTKLEDSAMYFCASSETGQGYGYTFGSGTRLTVV.

The chain uses TRBV7-8 and TRBJ2-2, with TRBD2 as a possible D gene (5 bases). This CDR3 has 19 residues. V was cut by 0 bases and J by 0 bases, with 17 bases left in between. CDR1 and CDR2 from the germline V gene are SGHVS and FQNEAQ. The CDR3 is CASSLAVIRRASNTGELFF. The CDR3 bases are TGTGCCAGCAGCTTAGCGGTGATTCGGCGGGCTTCGAACACCGGGGAGCTGTTTTTT. The entire variable domain, with the rest obtained from reference TRBV7-8 and TRBJ2-2, is as follows: GAGVSQSPRYKVAKRGQDVALRCDPISGHVSLFWYQQALGQGPEFLTYFQNEAQLDKSGLPSDRFFAERPEGSVSTLKIQRTQQEDSAVYLCASSLAVIRRASNTGELFFGEGSRLTVL.

The chain employs TRBV19 and TRBJ2-6; 7 bases are a match to TRBD1. The CDR3 spans 15 residues. Germline V gene sequence: CDR1 LNHDA, CDR2 SQIVND (reference sequence). The trim removed 4 bases at V and 1 base at J, leaving 1 base unmatched. CDR3 protein: CASSTDRSGANVLTF. The CDR3 nucleotides are TGTGCCAGTAGTACGGACAGGTCTGGGGCCAACGTCCTGACTTTC.

The table lists this clone with a count of one. The rearrangement uses TRBV5-4 and TRBJ1-5; 8 nucleotides align to TRBD1. Germline values: CDR1 SGHNT, CDR2 YYREEE (reference sequence). There are 15 residues in the CDR3. The ends lost 1 base at V and 3 bases at J; junction bases unmatched: 3. The CDR3 here is CASSLQGANNQPQHF. The CDR3 nucleotides read TGTGCCAGCAGCTTGCAGGGGGCGAACAATCAGCCCCAGCATTTT.

V usage is TRBV13 and J usage is TRBJ2-7, with 12 bases identical to TRBD2. The CDR3 totals 15 residues. From germline, CDR1 is PRHDT and CDR2 FYEKMQ (reference sequence). The V gene end was trimmed by 4 bases and the J gene end by 7 bases; junction bases not matched to a gene: 8. The CDR3 loop reads CASSWRLAGAREQYF. CDR3 sequence (DNA): TGTGCCAGCAGCTGGAGACTAGCGGGAGCTCGGGAGCAGTACTTC.

The J gene is TRBJ2-2, the V gene TRBV11-2; 16 nucleotides line up with TRBD2. V shed 5 bases and J 6 bases; nucleotides not matched to a gene: 6. Germline V lookup: CDR1 SGHAT, CDR2 FQNNGV. CDR3 length: 17 amino acids. This CDR3 is CASSARGTSGRAGELFF. The CDR3 coding sequence is TGTGCCAGCAGCGCCAGGGGGACTAGCGGGAGGGCCGGGGAGCTGTTTTTT.

The rearrangement links TRBV7-9 to TRBJ1-6, with TRBD1 identical over 8 bases. V trimming: 7 bases; J trimming: 6 bases; junction bases outside the gene matches: 5. In germline, CDR1 is SEHNR, CDR2 FQNEAQ (reference sequence). CDR3 length: 14 residues. The CDR3 coding sequence is TGTGCCAGCACCCAGGACAGGGCTAATTCACCCCTCCACTTT. As protein: CASTQDRANSPLHF. The variable domain in full, with the rest retrieved from reference TRBV7-9 and TRBJ1-6, is DTGVSQNPRHKITKRGQNVTFRCDPISEHNRLYWYRQTLGQGPEFLTYFQNEAQLEKSRLLSDRFSAERPKGSFSTLEIQRTEQGDSAMYLCASTQDRANSPLHFGNGTRLTVT.

The chain couples TRBV28 to TRBJ2-7; D is unresolved. Germline V gives CDR1 MDHEN, CDR2 SYDVKM. This CDR3 comprises 14 residues. Trimming took off 2 bases at V and 2 bases at J, with 10 bases between the two ends. The CDR3 protein is CASSLPRQPYEQYF. For the CDR3, the DNA is TGTGCCAGCAGTTTACCGAGACAACCCTACGAGCAGTACTTC.

V and J are TRBV11-3 and TRBJ2-5; TRBD2 is a possible D gene (6 bases). Trimming shortened V by 1 base and J by 4 bases, and 13 bases separated the two germline ends. The CDR3 has 15 amino acids. CDR1 and CDR2 from the germline V gene are SGHNT and YENEEA. The DNA of the CDR3 is TGTGCCAGCAGCTTAGCAGGAGGGTACCGAGAGACCCAGTACTTC. Protein: CASSLAGGYRETQYF.

The rearrangement joins TRBV2 to TRBJ1-6; D gene unclear. Germline V gives CDR1 SNHLY, CDR2 FYNNEI. V was pared by 5 bases and J by 7 bases, with 12 bases between. The CDR3 sequence is 14 residues long. CDR3 nucleotide sequence: TGTGCCAGCAGTCCCCGAGGGCGCAATTCACCCCTCCACTTT. It translates to CASSPRGRNSPLHF. The whole variable domain, filled in from reference TRBV2 and TRBJ1-6, reads EPEVTQTPSHQVTQMGQEVILRCVPISNHLYFYWYRQILGQKVEFLVSFYNNEISEKSEIFDDQFSVERPDGSNFTLKIRSTKLEDSAMYFCASSPRGRNSPLHFGNGTRLTVT.

The chain joins TRBV11-3 to TRBJ1-5; no firm D call. V gave up 3 bases and J gave up 6 bases, with 9 bases separating them. The CDR3 contains 13 residues. Germline CDR1 reads SGHNT; CDR2 reads YENEEA. This CDR3 is CASSFGGVQPQHF. The CDR3 coding sequence is TGTGCCAGCAGCTTTGGCGGGGTTCAGCCCCAGCATTTT.